What follows describes a single TCR beta chain. Its matching antigen is unknown. This entry comes from a study of graft-versus-host responses after intestinal transplantation. Generated by immunoSEQ multiplex PCR, the TCRdb table keeps only in-frame clones and is missing some. Counted here are about 88,000 clones, roughly 90% occurring once; the ten biggest clones make up approximately 0.3%. With 5 bases removed from V and 4 bases from J, the gap between germline ends came to 8 bases. In germline, CDR1 is LNHDA, CDR2 SQIVND (reference sequence). This CDR3 has 12 residues. The TCR was taken from a human donor who was the organ donor for an intestinal transplant. Sequencing was performed on unstimulated CD4+ T cells sorted from spleen or lymph node cells, taken before transplant. This sequence joins TRBV19 and TRBJ1-1; D unresolved. The CDR3 sequence: CASSFISTEAFF. In nucleotides, the CDR3 is TGTGCCAGTAGTTTTATCTCCACTGAAGCTTTCTTT.